This passage covers 29 T cell receptor beta chains from one sample sequenced in a study of T cell responses to AZD1222 COVID-19 vaccine. Profiling relied on immunoSEQ multiplex PCR, and the TCRdb table lists in-frame clones only, not all of them. Among some 140,000 clones listed, 91% were seen once. The specimen was peripheral blood, collected on day 0 of AZD1222 vaccination. The receptors shown here come from an adult in good health.

The rearrangement uses TRBV30 and TRBJ2-7; no reliable D call. V shed 4 bases and J shed 3 bases, with 10 bases lying between them. The CDR3 has 12 amino acids. Germline values: CDR1 GTSNPN, CDR2 SVGIG (reference sequence). In nucleotides, the CDR3 is TGTGCCTGGACCACATCGGTCTACGAGCAGTACTTC. Its translation: CAWTTSVYEQYF.

This rearrangement joins TRBV5-1 to TRBJ2-6; the D is unclear. Germline CDR1 is SGHRS and CDR2 is YFSETQ. V gave up 5 bases and J gave up 0 bases, with 9 bases separating them. The CDR3 loop spans 15 amino acids. This CDR3 is CASSSFVSGANVLTF. CDR3 DNA sequence: TGCGCCAGCAGTTCCTTTGTCTCTGGGGCCAACGTCCTGACTTTC.

V and J are TRBV9 and TRBJ1-3; D not certain. Germline V gives CDR1 SGDLS, CDR2 YYNGEE. The CDR3 is 13 amino acids. The V and J ends lost 4 bases and 0 bases respectively, with 5 bases between them. The chain's CDR3 is CASSPLSGNTIYF. The CDR3 region has the DNA TGTGCCAGCAGCCCTCTCTCTGGAAACACCATATATTTT.

The rearrangement links TRBV2 to TRBJ1-2; no clear D. Per the germline V gene, CDR1 is SNHLY and CDR2 is FYNNEI. The CDR3 spans 14 residues. V was clipped by 6 bases and J by 0 bases, with 11 bases between them. CDR3 amino acids: CASRGMVANYGYTF. The DNA of the CDR3 is TGTGCCAGCAGGGGGATGGTAGCTAACTATGGCTACACCTTC.

The J gene is TRBJ1-1, the V gene TRBV5-1, with D possibly being TRBD1 (5 bases). CDR1 is SGHRS and CDR2 is YFSETQ in the germline V gene. Deletions cut 3 bases from V and 1 base from J, with 7 bases between. The CDR3 contains 13 residues. CDR3 sequence (DNA): TGCGCCAGCAGCTCAGGGTGGAACACTGAAGCTTTCTTT. Protein: CASSSGWNTEAFF.

Written as DNA, the CDR3 is TGTGCCAGCAGCCCCCCTGGCACAAGAGCGTACGAGCAGTACTTC. This encodes CASSPPGTRAYEQYF. This chain joins TRBV6-5 and TRBJ2-7, with unresolved D. Germline V gives CDR1 MNHEY, CDR2 SVGAGI. V shed 6 bases and J shed 4 bases, with 19 bases lying between them. The CDR3 is made up of 15 amino acids.

The chain links TRBV28 to TRBJ2-7, with a weak D call TRBD1 (6 bases). The CDR3 is made up of 13 amino acids. Per the germline V gene, CDR1 is MDHEN and CDR2 is SYDVKM. V was cut by 11 bases and J by 1 base, with 15 bases left in between. CDR3 nucleotides: TGTGCCTGTTCGGCCAGGGGATCCTACGAGCAGTACTTC. Translated: CACSARGSYEQYF.

The V call is TRBV5-1, the J call TRBJ2-7; 12 positions match TRBD2. CDR1 is SGHRS and CDR2 is YFSETQ in the germline V gene. With 4 bases clipped from V and 6 bases from J, the junction kept 8 bases outside the gene matches. The CDR3 has 15 amino acids. The CDR3 is CASSPRTSGIVEQYF. CDR3 coding DNA: TGCGCCAGCAGCCCCCGGACTAGCGGGATTGTCGAGCAGTACTTC.

The chain recombines TRBV9 with TRBJ2-1; no clear D gene. There are 15 residues in the CDR3. The ends were cut back, 0 bases at V and 1 base at J, with 8 bases in the middle. Germline lookup yields CDR1 SGDLS and CDR2 YYNGEE. CDR3 protein: CASSVGLGSYNEQFF. The CDR3 bases are TGTGCCAGCAGCGTAGGGCTGGGGTCCTACAATGAGCAGTTCTTC.

This chain connects TRBV19 to TRBJ1-5, with 7 bases aligning to TRBD1. The CDR3 is made up of 13 amino acids. The J segment lost 5 bases and the V segment lost 6 bases, leaving 4 bases of the junction unmatched. CDR1 is LNHDA, CDR2 SQIVND, per germline (reference sequence). This chain's CDR3 is CASRQGRDQPQHF. CDR3 DNA: TGTGCCAGTAGACAGGGGCGCGATCAGCCCCAGCATTTT.

This clone was observed a single time. J is TRBJ2-7 and V is TRBV10-3; TRBD2 matches 8 bases. The V gene's germline CDR1 is ENHRY and CDR2 SYGVKD. CDR3 length equals 14 residues. V dropped 4 bases and J dropped 3; count of bases not matched to a gene: 5. The CDR3 protein is CAISGQRESYEQYF. The CDR3 DNA reads as TGTGCCATCAGTGGACAGCGGGAGAGCTACGAGCAGTACTTC.

CDR3 amino acids: CASSFGLARGREQFF. CDR3 nucleotide sequence: TGTGCCAGCAGTTTTGGACTAGCTAGGGGCAGGGAGCAGTTCTTC. The gene calls are TRBV27 and TRBJ2-1, with TRBD2 identical over 8 bases. CDR1 MNHEY and CDR2 SMNVEV come from the germline V gene (reference sequence). The CDR3 is 15 residues long. V was clipped by 3 bases and J by 10 bases; unmatched bases: 11.

The CDR3 DNA sequence: TGTGCCAGCAGCCAGACCGGGACGGCCCTAGGCTACACCTTC. Protein sequence: CASSQTGTALGYTF. J is TRBJ1-2 and V is TRBV4-2; D might be TRBD1 (5 bases). Trimming left V 3 bases short and J 8 bases short, with 16 bases between. The CDR3 spans 14 residues. CDR1 is LGHNA and CDR2 is YNFKEQ in the germline V gene.

The rearrangement joins TRBV18 to TRBJ1-2, with 9 positions matching TRBD1. Looked up from germline, CDR1 is KGHSH and CDR2 is LQKENI. The CDR3 totals 17 residues. Trimming cost V 5 bases and J 8 bases; bases outside gene matches: 18. The CDR3 region is CASSTTPGQGDLRGYTF. The DNA for the CDR3 is TGTGCCAGCTCAACAACTCCGGGACAGGGTGATTTAAGGGGCTACACCTTC.

V gene TRBV3-1 (or the pseudogene TRBV3-2) combines with J gene TRBJ1-1, with TRBD1 as a possible D gene (5 bases). There are 14 residues in the CDR3. Germline V gene sequence: CDR1 LGHDT, CDR2 YNNKEL (reference sequence). The V and J ends lost 4 bases and 0 bases respectively, with 9 bases between them. The CDR3 spells CASSLGTVNTEAFF. In DNA, the CDR3 is TGTGCCAGCAGCCTCGGGACGGTGAACACTGAAGCTTTCTTT.

This chain joins TRBV29-1 and TRBJ2-1, with 7 bases matching TRBD2. Germline lookup yields CDR1 SQVTM and CDR2 ANQGSEA. CDR3 length equals 12 residues. Germline trimming cut 1 base from V and 10 bases from J; bases unmatched to any gene: 4. The CDR3 bases are TGCAGCGTTGAAGGGATACTAGCGGAGCAGTTCTTC. Encoded protein: CSVEGILAEQFF.

This clone was seen once. V gene TRBV5-4 combines with J gene TRBJ2-7; D possibly uses TRBD1 or TRBD2 (5 bases each). The CDR3 has 15 residues. Germline CDR1 SGHNT, CDR2 YYREEE (reference sequence). V was shortened by 3 bases and J by 6 bases, with 19 bases between the two germline ends. Written as DNA, the CDR3 is TGTGCCAGCAGCTCGTACGGGACCCTTGGGCGCGAGCAGTACTTC. It specifies CASSSYGTLGREQYF.

The chain recombines TRBV11-3 with TRBJ2-2; no definite D call. The CDR3 totals 16 residues. V lost 4 bases and J 4 bases, leaving 16 bases between the germline ends. From germline, CDR1 is SGHNT and CDR2 YENEEA. The CDR3 coding sequence is TGTGCCAGCAGCTCCCCCGGCGCTGAGGTCACCGGGGAGCTGTTTTTT. As protein: CASSSPGAEVTGELFF.

The chain joins TRBV28 to TRBJ2-7; 7 nucleotides agree with TRBD1. Looked up from germline, CDR1 is MDHEN and CDR2 is SYDVKM. V shed 5 bases and J 1 base; nucleotides not matched to a gene: 11. The CDR3 covers 16 residues. CDR3 in amino acids: CASSPRTGRNSYEQYF. The CDR3 bases are TGTGCCAGCAGTCCTAGGACAGGTCGGAATTCCTACGAGCAGTACTTC.

The V call is TRBV7-3, the J call TRBJ2-2; 8 bases map to TRBD1. Per the germline V gene, CDR1 is SGHTA and CDR2 is FQGTGA. The CDR3 is 15 amino acids. The J segment lost 6 bases and the V segment lost 1 base, leaving 4 bases of the junction unmatched. The DNA for the CDR3 is TGTGCCAGCAGCTTAAAGGGCAGGGGGCCCGGGGAGCTGTTTTTT. Its protein is CASSLKGRGPGELFF. Full variable domain (remainder filled in from reference TRBV7-3 and TRBJ2-2): GAGVSQTPSNKVTEKGKYVELRCDPISGHTALYWYRQSLGQGPEFLIYFQGTGAADDSGLPNDRFFAVRPEGSVSTLKIQRTERGDSAVYLCASSLKGRGPGELFFGEGSRLTVL.

This chain joins TRBV20-1 and TRBJ1-2; possible D gene TRBD1, 5 bases. The CDR3 contains 13 residues. Germline CDR1 reads DFQATT; CDR2 reads SNEGSKA (reference sequence). V lost 3 bases, J lost 4 bases, and 12 bases lay in between. The CDR3 reads CSASRQPTYGYTF. The CDR3 nucleotides read TGCAGTGCTAGTCGACAGCCCACCTATGGCTACACCTTC.

To note about this clone: The same CDR3 can be traced to other DNA sequences in this sample. This sequence joins TRBV24-1 and TRBJ1-5; D not resolved. The V gene's germline CDR1 is KGHDR and CDR2 SFDVKD. CDR3 length equals 14 residues. V was pared by 5 bases and J by 6 bases, with 13 bases between. CDR3 in amino acids: CATSVGREGQPQHF. The CDR3 DNA reads as TGTGCCACCAGTGTCGGAAGGGAAGGTCAGCCCCAGCATTTT.

This chain links TRBV6-5 with TRBJ2-2, with a tentative D call TRBD2 (6 bases). CDR3 length: 15 amino acids. Trimming removed 6 bases at V and 0 bases at J, with 11 bases between. Germline assignment: CDR1 MNHEY and CDR2 SVGAGI. CDR3 in DNA: TGTGCCAGCAGGATAGCGGTAGCGAACACCGGGGAGCTGTTTTTT. Its protein product is CASRIAVANTGELFF.

This rearrangement joins TRBV3-1 (or the pseudogene TRBV3-2) to TRBJ2-5; no clear D. Trimming pared 0 bases from V and 2 bases from J, leaving 10 bases between. Looked up from germline, CDR1 is LGHDT and CDR2 is YNNKEL (reference sequence). The length of the CDR3 is 15 residues. Here the CDR3 reads CASSQDPGLQETQYF. In DNA, the CDR3 is TGTGCCAGCAGCCAAGATCCGGGCTTGCAAGAGACCCAGTACTTC.

For this clone: Distinct nucleotide sequences in the sample also encode this CDR3. V and J are TRBV11-3 and TRBJ2-7, with 7 bases aligning to TRBD1. The CDR3 loop spans 11 amino acids. Germline V CDR1 and CDR2: SGHNT, YENEEA. V gave up 5 bases and J gave up 7 bases; unmatched junction bases: 2. The CDR3 nucleotides are TGTGCCAGCAGCCCAGGGGGAGAGCAGTACTTC. It yields the protein CASSPGGEQYF.

The J gene is TRBJ2-5, the V gene TRBV13; D is uncertain. V was cut by 0 bases and J by 2 bases, with 4 bases left in between. The V gene's germline CDR1 is PRHDT and CDR2 FYEKMQ (reference sequence). The CDR3 spans 13 residues. CDR3 in amino acids: CASSLGHQETQYF. The CDR3 nucleotides are TGTGCCAGCAGCTTAGGGCATCAAGAGACCCAGTACTTC.

The chain employs TRBV28 and TRBJ2-5, with 11 bases fitting TRBD1. The CDR3 length is 14 residues. V was pared by 9 bases and J by 5 bases, with 8 bases of the junction left unmatched. Germline CDR1 and CDR2: MDHEN and SYDVKM. CDR3 sequence reads: CASRDRGGWETQYF. CDR3 sequence (DNA): TGTGCCAGTCGGGACAGGGGGGGTTGGGAGACCCAGTACTTC.

A single count supports this clone. The V and J genes are TRBV5-1 and TRBJ1-2; 9 bases align to TRBD1. The CDR3 has 16 amino acids. CDR1 is SGHRS and CDR2 is YFSETQ in the germline V gene. After removal of 5 bases from V and 0 bases from J, the junction contained 8 bases not matched to a gene. The CDR3 spells CASRSPYRGPNYGYTF. The DNA for the CDR3 is TGCGCCAGCAGATCCCCGTACAGGGGGCCTAACTATGGCTACACCTTC.

With regard to this clone: The sample contains more than one DNA sequence encoding this CDR3. The V gene is TRBV6-5, the J gene TRBJ1-2; TRBD1 agrees at 7 bases. With 6 bases clipped from V and 4 bases from J, the junction kept 2 bases outside the gene matches. Germline V lookup: CDR1 MNHEY, CDR2 SVGAGI. This CDR3 region has 12 residues. CDR3 in DNA: TGTGCCAGCAGCAGGGACAGCTATGGCTACACCTTC. This sequence encodes CASSRDSYGYTF.